A single sample gave rise to the 27 T cell receptor beta chains below, sequenced in a study of T cell changes during pregnancy in multiple sclerosis. TCRdb's table, derived via immunoSEQ multiplex PCR, lists solely in-frame clones and lacks some. The table shows about 54,000 clones, with more than 85% occurring only once. The specimen was peripheral blood, collected after pregnancy. These receptor sequences come from a female donor in good health, enrolled as a control in a pregnancy study.

This chain uses TRBV10-3 with TRBJ1-2; no reliable D call. The V gene lost 2 bases and the J gene lost 2 bases, with 12 bases spanning the gap. Germline V gene sequence: CDR1 ENHRY, CDR2 SYGVKD. The CDR3 spans 15 residues. The CDR3 protein is CAISEKLTSNYGYTF. In nucleotides, the CDR3 is TGTGCCATCAGTGAGAAGTTGACATCCAACTATGGCTACACCTTC.

This clone was picked up a small number of times. The chain employs TRBV5-4 and TRBJ2-2; D is possibly TRBD1 (7 bases). Germline V gene sequence: CDR1 SGHNT, CDR2 YYREEE (reference sequence). This CDR3 region has 15 residues. Deletions cut 9 bases from V and 6 bases from J, with 21 bases between. CDR3 bases: TGTGCCACCTCCTCAACTACAGGGGACTCCGGGGAGCTGTTTTTT. This encodes CATSSTTGDSGELFF.

The V call is TRBV19, the J call TRBJ2-7, with D maybe TRBD1 (6 bases). V was pared by 6 bases and J by 2 bases, with 17 bases between. From germline, CDR1 is LNHDA and CDR2 SQIVND (reference sequence). The CDR3 loop spans 15 amino acids. In DNA form, the CDR3 reads TGTGCCAGTAGCCCACTAAGGACAGCTGCCTACGAGCAGTACTTC. This codes for CASSPLRTAAYEQYF.

The rearrangement joins TRBV28 to TRBJ2-7; 9 bases match TRBD1. The CDR3 is 14 residues long. Germline V CDR1 and CDR2: MDHEN, SYDVKM. The V and J ends lost 8 bases and 6 bases, in that order; junction bases with no gene match: 11. The CDR3 loop is CASGIGQGSGEQYF. In nucleotides, the CDR3 is TGTGCCAGCGGAATTGGACAGGGGAGTGGCGAGCAGTACTTC.

Turning to this clone: Relative to the germline gene, one junction end is altered; a read error may explain this. Other nucleotide sequences in the sample specify the same CDR3. The chain uses TRBV4-2 and TRBJ1-4, with TRBD1 identical over 8 bases. CDR1 is LGHNA and CDR2 is YNFKEQ in the germline V gene. CDR3 length: 15 amino acids. The CDR3 loop is CASSRDRGGDEKLFF. CDR3 DNA: TGTGCCAGTAGCCGCGACAGGGGAGGGGATGAAAAACTGTTTTTT.

V gene TRBV18 combines with J gene TRBJ1-6; 9 positions agree with TRBD1. The germline CDR1 and CDR2 sequences are KGHSH and LQKENI. With 6 bases clipped from V and 0 bases from J, the junction kept 15 bases outside the gene matches. This CDR3 region has 20 residues. CDR3 coding DNA: TGTGCCAGCTCTCCTACAGGGGGCCAAAACCCTAGCTCCTATAATTCACCCCTCCACTTT. Translation: CASSPTGGQNPSSYNSPLHF.

V is TRBV7-2 and J is TRBJ1-6; tentatively, D is TRBD1 (6 bases). V lost 5 bases and J 5 bases, leaving 13 bases between the germline ends. The CDR3 is made up of 15 amino acids. CDR1 SGHTA and CDR2 FQGNSA come from the germline V gene. CDR3 nucleotide sequence: TGTGCCAGCAGCACACAGGGAGCCGATAATTCACCCCTCCACTTT. This sequence encodes CASSTQGADNSPLHF.

The CDR3 sequence is CASSQEGGLAGPRHEQYF. The CDR3 DNA is TGTGCCAGCAGCCAAGAAGGGGGACTAGCGGGGCCAAGGCACGAGCAGTACTTC. This chain links TRBV14 with TRBJ2-7, with 13 nucleotides matching TRBD2. The ends lost 0 bases at V and 5 bases at J; junction bases unmatched: 10. CDR3 size: 18 residues. Germline V lookup: CDR1 SGHDN, CDR2 FVKESK.

This chain uses TRBV6-1 with TRBJ1-2, with D unclear. Germline V gene sequence: CDR1 MNHNS, CDR2 SASEGT. The CDR3 runs to 13 residues. With 2 bases removed from V and 6 bases from J, the gap between germline ends came to 10 bases. The CDR3 region is CASSETQADGYTF. CDR3 DNA sequence: TGTGCCAGCAGTGAAACGCAGGCCGATGGCTACACCTTC.

The J gene is TRBJ2-1, the V gene TRBV27; D gene ambiguous. CDR1 is MNHEY and CDR2 is SMNVEV in the germline V gene (reference sequence). Trimming pared 3 bases from V and 4 bases from J, leaving 7 bases between. The CDR3 is made up of 13 amino acids. The chain's CDR3 is CASSLSRYNEQFF. The CDR3 region has the DNA TGTGCCAGCAGTTTGTCGAGATACAATGAGCAGTTCTTC.

The DNA for the CDR3 is TGTGCCAGCAGCGGGACAGGGGTTAATGAAAAACTGTTTTTT. The encoded protein is CASSGTGVNEKLFF. The rearrangement joins TRBV7-2 to TRBJ1-4; 10 positions agree with TRBD1. The CDR3 has 14 amino acids. Unmatched junction bases numbered 1, after V lost 5 bases and J lost 4 bases. Germline CDR1 is SGHTA and CDR2 is FQGNSA.

V gene TRBV4-3 combines with J gene TRBJ2-7; 7 bases agree with TRBD2. The CDR3 covers 15 residues. Germline lookup yields CDR1 LGHNA and CDR2 YSLEER. V gave up 1 base and J gave up 2 bases; unmatched junction bases: 5. The CDR3 DNA reads TGCGCCAGCAGCCAAGCTAGCGGAGCACCCTACGAGCAGTACTTC. Translating it yields CASSQASGAPYEQYF.

This clone showed up just once. This chain's CDR3 is CASSLQGNQPQHF. The CDR3 DNA is TGTGCCAGCAGCTTGCAGGGCAATCAGCCCCAGCATTTT. The V call is TRBV5-4, the J call TRBJ1-5; D unclear. Trimming cost V 1 base and J 2 bases, with 4 bases left between them. This CDR3 has 13 amino acids. CDR1 SGHNT and CDR2 YYREEE come from the germline V gene (reference sequence).

This clone was recorded only once. The rearrangement joins TRBV7-9 to TRBJ2-7, with TRBD1 matching 9 bases. Germline loops: CDR1 SEHNR, CDR2 FQNEAQ (reference sequence). V was clipped by 3 bases and J by 5 bases; unmatched bases: 8. CDR3 length equals 15 residues. The CDR3 DNA reads TGTGCCAGCAGCTTTTCCCGGGACAGGGCCCACGAGCAGTACTTC. It codes for CASSFSRDRAHEQYF. The whole variable domain, remainder taken from reference TRBV7-9 and TRBJ2-7, is DTGVSQNPRHKITKRGQNVTFRCDPISEHNRLYWYRQTLGQGPEFLTYFQNEAQLEKSRLLSDRFSAERPKGSFSTLEIQRTEQGDSAMYLCASSFSRDRAHEQYFGPGTRLTVT.

This clone was observed once. V and J are TRBV29-1 and TRBJ1-2; 7 bases agree with TRBD1. With 4 bases clipped from V and 3 bases from J, the junction kept 5 bases outside the gene matches. This CDR3 contains 13 residues. Per the germline V gene, CDR1 is SQVTM and CDR2 is ANQGSEA. CDR3 sequence: CSVGGQKDYGYTF. The CDR3 nucleotides are TGCAGCGTTGGGGGACAGAAGGACTATGGCTACACCTTC.

This clone was counted only a few times. J is TRBJ1-6 and V is TRBV6-5, with D possibly TRBD1 on 6 matching bases. The ends were cut back, 2 bases at V and 9 bases at J, with 11 bases in the middle. The germline V gene encodes CDR1 MNHEY and CDR2 SVGAGI. The CDR3 loop spans 14 amino acids. Here the CDR3 reads CASSYIQGSSPLHF. Written as DNA, the CDR3 is TGTGCCAGCAGTTACATCCAGGGGAGTTCACCCCTCCACTTT.

This clone was recorded only once. The chain recombines TRBV18 with TRBJ1-6; a weak D match, TRBD1 (5 bases). V gave up 3 bases and J gave up 4 bases, with 25 bases separating them. Per the germline V gene, CDR1 is KGHSH and CDR2 is LQKENI. CDR3 length equals 20 residues. The CDR3 DNA reads TGTGCCAGCTCACCTTCGCGGGGGGAACTCCCTGAGGTGTATAATTCACCCCTCCACTTT. Protein product: CASSPSRGELPEVYNSPLHF.

The rearrangement uses TRBV5-5 and TRBJ1-1; 11 bases are shared with TRBD1. Germline assignment: CDR1 SGHKS and CDR2 YYEKEE (reference sequence). Trimming removed 5 bases from V and 9 bases from J; junction bases left unmatched: 9. The CDR3 has 14 amino acids. The CDR3 reads CASSWEDRGRQAFF. The CDR3 nucleotides read TGTGCCAGCAGTTGGGAGGACAGGGGGCGGCAAGCTTTCTTT.

The chain is built from TRBV10-3 and TRBJ1-1; TRBD1 agrees at 8 bases. Germline lookup yields CDR1 ENHRY and CDR2 SYGVKD. V shed 5 bases and J 3 bases; nucleotides not matched to a gene: 5. The CDR3 contains 14 residues. CDR3 nucleotide sequence: TGTGCCATCAGTCGACAGGGGAGGGACACTGAAGCTTTCTTT. It specifies CAISRQGRDTEAFF.

The V call is TRBV10-3, the J call TRBJ2-1, with 15 bases lining up with TRBD2. The V and J ends lost 6 bases and 0 bases, in that order; junction bases with no gene match: 9. Germline V gene sequence: CDR1 ENHRY, CDR2 SYGVKD. This CDR3 is 19 amino acids long. The CDR3 DNA reads as TGTGCCATCAGGCCGGGACTAGCGGGAGGACTGAGCTCCTACAATGAGCAGTTCTTC. It codes for CAIRPGLAGGLSSYNEQFF.

The CDR3 sequence: CSVRGTSGAKNIQYF. The CDR3 DNA sequence: TGCAGCGTTAGGGGGACTAGTGGGGCCAAAAACATTCAGTACTTC. This chain uses TRBV29-1 with TRBJ2-4; the match to TRBD2 covers 8 bases. Germline loops: CDR1 SQVTM, CDR2 ANQGSEA. The CDR3 has 15 amino acids. Germline trimming cut 5 bases from V and 1 base from J; bases unmatched to any gene: 7. Supplemented by reference TRBV29-1 and TRBJ2-4, the full variable domain reads SAVISQKPSRDICQRGTSLTIQCQVDSQVTMMFWYRQQPGQSLTLIATANQGSEATYESGFVIDKFPISRPNLTFSTLTVSNMSPEDSSIYLCSVRGTSGAKNIQYFGAGTRLSVL.

This chain uses TRBV4-3 with TRBJ2-7; TRBD2 matches at 12 bases. V was clipped by 2 bases and J by 4 bases; unmatched bases: 3. CDR1 is LGHNA, CDR2 YSLEER, per germline. This CDR3 has 15 residues. CDR3 region: CASSQLAGGRYEQYF. The DNA of the CDR3 is TGCGCCAGCAGCCAACTAGCGGGAGGGAGGTACGAGCAGTACTTC.

This chain joins TRBV20-1 and TRBJ1-1, with 7 bases lining up with TRBD1. The CDR3 runs 11 residues. V shed 3 bases and J 13 bases; nucleotides not matched to a gene: 8. From germline, CDR1 is DFQATT and CDR2 SNEGSKA (reference sequence). CDR3 region: CSASVRDRLFF. For the CDR3, the DNA is TGCAGTGCTAGTGTCCGGGACAGACTTTTCTTT.

The V and J genes are TRBV6-4 and TRBJ2-1, with D tentatively TRBD2 (6 bases). V was pared by 3 bases and J by 9 bases, with 12 bases between. Germline V gene lookup returns CDR1 MRHNA and CDR2 SNTAGT. The CDR3 spans 13 residues. CDR3 DNA: TGTGCCAGCAGTGAGGGAGGCGCAGGTGAGCAGTTCTTC. Residues: CASSEGGAGEQFF.

The V and J genes are TRBV5-1 and TRBJ1-4; a weak D match, TRBD1 (6 bases). Per the germline V gene, CDR1 is SGHRS and CDR2 is YFSETQ. The V end lost 4 bases, the J end lost 8 bases, and 18 bases lay between the germline ends. The CDR3 spans 15 residues. DNA of the CDR3: TGCGCCAGCAGCCCCGACCAGGACAGCCAAGAAAAACTGTTTTTT. Residues: CASSPDQDSQEKLFF.

This chain uses TRBV2 with TRBJ1-2; D perhaps matches TRBD1 (6 bases). CDR1 SNHLY and CDR2 FYNNEI come from the germline V gene. V was trimmed by 8 bases and J by 8 bases, leaving 18 bases between them. CDR3 size: 13 residues. As DNA, the CDR3 is TGTGCCAGCTCGGACAGTTCGACGCGAGGCTACACCTTC. The encoded protein is CASSDSSTRGYTF.

The rearrangement joins TRBV19 to TRBJ2-7, with D unclear. The ends were cut back, 0 bases at V and 4 bases at J, with 7 bases in the middle. Germline loops: CDR1 LNHDA, CDR2 SQIVND (reference sequence). CDR3 length: 13 residues. The CDR3 region has the DNA TGTGCCAGTAGTATAGATCTATGGTACGAGCAGTACTTC. It encodes CASSIDLWYEQYF. The whole variable domain, remainder taken from reference TRBV19 and TRBJ2-7, is DGGITQSPKYLFRKEGQNVTLSCEQNLNHDAMYWYRQDPGQGLRLIYYSQIVNDFQKGDIAEGYSVSREKKESFPLTVTSAQKNPTAFYLCASSIDLWYEQYFGPGTRLTVT.